This is a list of T cell receptor beta chains from one sample in a study of spatial heterogeneity in lung cancer. TCRdb ran MiXCR on the 5' RACE reads and lists one entry per CDR3 protein. In the table there are approximately 12,000 distinct CDR3 sequences, 4.5% to 5.5% of which are singletons. The material was lung tumor tissue, obtained at surgery. The receptors were sampled from a male donor with early-stage non-small cell lung cancer. Each CDR3 is given with its conserved first and last residue. A D gene is named only where the DNA matches it firmly. Not every row has a clone size; where given, it reads once, few, many or a size class.

CDR3 protein	CDR3 DNA	clone size	J gene	V gene	D gene
CASFWDTQYF	TGCGCCAGCTTCTGGGATACGCAGTATTTT	many	TRBJ2-3	TRBV10-2	-
CASSVKAGTEAFF	TGTGCCAGCAGTGTGAAAGCGGGCACTGAAGCTTTCTTT	many	TRBJ1-1	TRBV2	-
CASSGDDNEQFF	TGTGCCAGCAGCGGGGACGACAATGAGCAGTTCTTC	many	TRBJ2-1	TRBV7-2	-
CASGVFDPEGNEQYF	TGTGCCAGCGGGGTTTTTGACCCGGAGGGGAACGAGCAGTACTTC	-	TRBJ2-7	TRBV7-9	-
CASSPFQGGGTDTQYF	TGTGCCAGCTCCCCATTTCAGGGAGGGGGCACAGATACGCAGTATTTT	-	TRBJ2-3	TRBV18	TRBD2
CASSQGLAGVTQYF	TGTGCCAGCAGTCAGGGACTAGCGGGGGTTACGCAGTATTTT	many	TRBJ2-3	TRBV27	TRBD2
CSARGVDRGFSSYNSPLHF	TGCAGTGCTAGAGGGGTGGATAGGGGTTTTAGCTCCTATAATTCACCCCTCCACTTT	-	TRBJ1-6	TRBV20-1	-
CASSQDTLAFF	TGTGCCAGCAGCCAAGATACCCTGGCTTTCTTT	many	TRBJ1-1	TRBV4-2	-
CSARVAFDSPLHF	TGCAGTGCTAGAGTGGCTTTTGATTCACCCCTCCACTTT	many	TRBJ1-6	TRBV20-1	-
CSASPPLAGGPIDIQYF	TGCAGTGCTAGCCCGCCACTAGCGGGGGGGCCGATCGACATTCAGTACTTC	many	TRBJ2-4	TRBV20-1	TRBD2
CSVFDRGYEQYF	TGCAGCGTTTTCGACAGGGGCTACGAGCAGTACTTC	many	TRBJ2-7	TRBV29-1	TRBD1
CASSLGRGQGVGYGYTF	TGTGCCAGCAGCTTAGGGCGGGGACAGGGAGTTGGGTATGGCTACACCTTC	many	TRBJ1-2	TRBV7-2	TRBD1
CASSPPGQGSDTQYF	TGTGCCAGCTCACCACCTGGACAGGGGAGCGATACGCAGTATTTT	few	TRBJ2-3	TRBV18	TRBD1
CSVHGDRGSQPQHF	TGCAGTGTTCACGGGGACAGGGGATCTCAGCCCCAGCATTTT	many	TRBJ1-5	TRBV20-1	TRBD1
CSAEGLSRTDTQYF	TGCAGCGCTGAGGGACTATCCCGCACAGATACGCAGTATTTT	many	TRBJ2-3	TRBV29-1	TRBD2
CASSFLGLQSGGELFF	TGTGCCAGCAGTTTTTTAGGTCTCCAGTCCGGCGGGGAGCTGTTTTTT	few	TRBJ2-2	TRBV12-3/TRBV12-4	-
CASSLARASGNGELFF	TGTGCCAGCAGTCTCGCCCGGGCTAGCGGGAACGGGGAGCTGTTTTTT	many	TRBJ2-2	TRBV28	TRBD2
CAWSRGAGQETQYF	TGTGCCTGGAGCCGGGGGGCGGGACAAGAGACCCAGTACTTC	many	TRBJ2-5	TRBV30	-
CSAGTATDQPQHF	TGCAGTGCCGGGACAGCGACTGATCAGCCCCAGCATTTT	many	TRBJ1-5	TRBV20-1	TRBD1
CSVGGQGRGNEQFF	TGCAGCGTGGGCGGACAGGGGCGAGGGAATGAGCAGTTCTTC	many	TRBJ2-1	TRBV29-1	TRBD1
CASSLVQGWGAYNSPLHF	TGTGCCAGCAGCTTGGTGCAGGGGTGGGGCGCCTATAATTCACCCCTCCACTTT	medium-sized	TRBJ1-6	TRBV5-4	-
CASSHRTGEETQYF	TGTGCCAGCAGCCATCGGACAGGGGAAGAGACCCAGTACTTC	medium-sized	TRBJ2-5	TRBV4-2	TRBD1
CASSLAGGWPPDTQYF	TGTGCCAGCAGCTTAGCGGGGGGCTGGCCGCCAGATACGCAGTATTTT	-	TRBJ2-3	TRBV13	-
CASSPRRQAMNTEAFF	TGTGCCAGCAGCCCCCGACGGCAAGCCATGAACACTGAAGCTTTCTTT	many	TRBJ1-1	TRBV14	-
CASSLGLYEQYF	TGTGCCAGCAGCCTGGGGCTTTACGAGCAGTACTTC	-	TRBJ2-7	TRBV11-2	-
CATSAAGEGNQPQHF	TGTGCCACCAGTGCGGCAGGGGAAGGCAATCAGCCCCAGCATTTT	-	TRBJ1-5	TRBV24-1	-